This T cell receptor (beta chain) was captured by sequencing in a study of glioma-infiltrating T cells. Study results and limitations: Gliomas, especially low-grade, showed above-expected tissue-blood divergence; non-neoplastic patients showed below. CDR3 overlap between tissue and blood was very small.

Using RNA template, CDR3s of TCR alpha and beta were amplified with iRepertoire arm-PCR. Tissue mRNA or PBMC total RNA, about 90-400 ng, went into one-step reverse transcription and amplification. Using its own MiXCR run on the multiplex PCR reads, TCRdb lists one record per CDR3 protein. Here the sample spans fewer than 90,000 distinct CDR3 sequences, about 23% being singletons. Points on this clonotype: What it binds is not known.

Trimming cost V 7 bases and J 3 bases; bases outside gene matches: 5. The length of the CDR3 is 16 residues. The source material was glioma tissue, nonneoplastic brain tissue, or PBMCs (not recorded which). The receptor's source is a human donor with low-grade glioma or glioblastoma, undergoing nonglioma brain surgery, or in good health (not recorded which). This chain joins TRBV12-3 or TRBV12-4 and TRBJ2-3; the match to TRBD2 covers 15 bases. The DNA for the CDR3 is TGTGCCAGCATCACCGGGACTAGCGGGAGGACAGATACGCAGTATTTT. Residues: CASITGTSGRTDTQYF.